What follows describes a single T cell receptor (beta chain). This sample stems from a study of control samples from healthy donors and cancer patients. The CDR3 is 14 residues long. The J segment lost 6 bases and the V segment lost 3 bases, leaving 6 bases of the junction unmatched. CDR1 is KGHSH, CDR2 LQKENI, per germline. Clones were read by immunoSEQ multiplex PCR, and TCRdb kept only the in-frame ones, dropping some. This table has about 140,000 clones, 85% to 90% appearing once. J is TRBJ1-1 and V is TRBV18; 8 bases are a match to TRBD1. Sequences were obtained from blood. This TCR came from a man younger than 35 in good health. CDR3: CASSPGQGVSEAFF. The CDR3 DNA reads TGTGCCAGCTCACCCGGACAGGGAGTGTCTGAAGCTTTCTTT. Drawing the rest from reference TRBV18 and TRBJ1-1, the complete variable domain is NAGVMQNPRHLVRRRGQEARLRCSPMKGHSHVYWYRQLPEEGLKFMVYLQKENIIDESGMPKERFSAEFPKEGPSILRIQQVVRGDSAAYFCASSPGQGVSEAFFGQGTRLTVV.